The next 14 T cell receptor beta chains were all read from a single sample in a study of CD8+ T cells in alopecia areata. It was cDNA, reverse transcribed from extracted RNA, that served as the sequencing template. The assay was immunoSEQ multiplex PCR, and TCRdb's table has in-frame clones only and misses some. There are around 82,000 clones in the sample; roughly half occur only once, and 5.7% lies in the top ten. The sample consisted of NKG2D-high CD8+ T cells sorted from blood. These receptors originate from a human donor with alopecia areata.

The genes are TRBV5-6 and TRBJ2-3, with TRBD1 as a possible D gene (7 bases). This CDR3 is built from 14 residues. Germline V CDR1 and CDR2: SGHDT, YYEEEE. The V gene lost 4 bases and the J gene lost 6 bases, with 15 bases spanning the gap. The CDR3 loop reads CASSRGTVDDTQYF. For the CDR3, the DNA is TGTGCCAGCAGCCGGGGGACAGTAGACGATACGCAGTATTTT.

The rearrangement joins TRBV9 to TRBJ2-7; D perhaps matches TRBD1 (7 bases). Germline values: CDR1 SGDLS, CDR2 YYNGEE. Trimming cost V 0 bases and J 0 bases, with 13 bases left between them. The CDR3 consists of 16 residues. The DNA for the CDR3 is TGTGCCAGCAGCGTAGTGGGGACAGCGGGCTCCTACGAGCAGTACTTC. It translates to CASSVVGTAGSYEQYF.

The V and J genes are TRBV6-5 and TRBJ2-7; 9 bases align to TRBD1. The trim removed 6 bases at V and 2 bases at J, leaving 5 bases unmatched. The germline CDR1 and CDR2 sequences are MNHEY and SVGAGI. The CDR3 is made up of 14 amino acids. The CDR3 spells CASRPGTGPYEQYF. The DNA of the CDR3 is TGTGCCAGCAGGCCCGGGACAGGGCCCTACGAGCAGTACTTC.

DNA of the CDR3: TGTGCCAGCAGCTCGCTAGGGGAGGAAGAGACCCAGTACTTC. Encoded protein: CASSSLGEEETQYF. J is TRBJ2-5 and V is TRBV5-4; TRBD2 might be the D (6 bases). Germline lookup yields CDR1 SGHNT and CDR2 YYREEE (reference sequence). The CDR3 sequence is 14 residues long. Trimming shortened V by 3 bases and J by 3 bases, and 12 bases separated the two germline ends.

This clone appeared a single time. This chain links TRBV6-6 with TRBJ2-7; D ambiguous. The length of the CDR3 is 16 residues. Germline values: CDR1 MNHNY, CDR2 SVGAGI (reference sequence). Trimming shortened V by 4 bases and J by 6 bases, and 22 bases separated the two germline ends. CDR3 amino acids: CASSLSTVYPWGEQYF. CDR3 in DNA: TGTGCCAGCAGTTTATCGACCGTATACCCCTGGGGCGAGCAGTACTTC.

V is TRBV2 and J is TRBJ2-7; either TRBD1 or TRBD2 may fit D (5 bases each). The V gene lost 4 bases and the J gene lost 7 bases, with 14 bases spanning the gap. Germline V lookup: CDR1 SNHLY, CDR2 FYNNEI. The CDR3 sequence is 13 residues long. The CDR3 is CASSVRGIGEQYF. The CDR3 bases are TGTGCCAGCAGTGTACGGGGCATCGGGGAGCAGTACTTC.

V is TRBV27 and J is TRBJ1-5, with 10 positions matching TRBD1. V lost 5 bases and J lost 9; bases outside the gene matches: 7. The CDR3 runs to 14 residues. In germline, CDR1 is MNHEY, CDR2 SMNVEV (reference sequence). CDR3 sequence: CASSPGTGEAPQHF. Written as DNA, the CDR3 is TGTGCCAGCAGTCCCGGGACAGGGGAGGCGCCCCAGCATTTT.

V is TRBV30 and J is TRBJ2-7; the D is unclear. Germline loops: CDR1 GTSNPN, CDR2 SVGIG (reference sequence). Between the trimmed V and J ends, which lost 2 bases and 6 bases, there was a span of 11 bases. CDR3 length equals 12 residues. CDR3 sequence reads: CAWSSGVPEQYF. The CDR3 DNA follows: TGTGCCTGGAGTTCCGGAGTCCCCGAGCAGTACTTC. The full variable domain, rest sourced from reference TRBV30 and TRBJ2-7, is SQTIHQWPATLVQPVGSPLSLECTVEGTSNPNLYWYRQAAGRGLQLLFYSVGIGQISSEVPQNLSASRPQDRQFILSSKKLLLSDSGFYLCAWSSGVPEQYFGPGTRLTVT.

V and J are TRBV9 and TRBJ2-1, with TRBD1 as a possible D gene (7 bases). Trimming left V 5 bases short and J 6 bases short, with 15 bases between. CDR1 and CDR2 from the germline V gene are SGDLS and YYNGEE. This CDR3 has 14 amino acids. CDR3 in amino acids: CASSLGGQSNEQFF. CDR3 nucleotides: TGTGCCAGCAGTTTGGGGGGACAGTCCAATGAGCAGTTCTTC.

This clone showed up just once. This CDR3 is CASTLGQETQYF. Here the CDR3 DNA reads TGTGCCAGCACTTTAGGCCAAGAGACCCAGTACTTC. The chain joins TRBV2 to TRBJ2-5, with D hard to call. This CDR3 spans 12 amino acids. In germline, CDR1 is SNHLY, CDR2 FYNNEI. V lost 7 bases and J lost 1, with 7 bases in between.

This rearrangement joins TRBV29-1 to TRBJ2-3, with TRBD1 matching over 7 bases. The CDR3 has 14 amino acids. Germline CDR1 and CDR2: SQVTM and ANQGSEA. The J segment lost 4 bases and the V segment lost 6 bases, leaving 10 bases of the junction unmatched. The CDR3 DNA is TGCAGCGTCGCCGACAGGGATATCCCAGATACGCAGTATTTT. This sequence encodes CSVADRDIPDTQYF.

The chain employs TRBV2 and TRBJ2-1; D gene uncertain. Germline CDR1 and CDR2: SNHLY and FYNNEI. The V gene lost 6 bases and the J gene lost 7 bases, with 4 bases spanning the gap. The CDR3 runs 10 residues. CDR3 DNA: TGTGCCAGCAGGCGTAATGAGCAGTTCTTC. Protein sequence: CASRRNEQFF.

The chain joins TRBV29-1 to TRBJ2-1; 11 bases fit TRBD2. This CDR3 is 13 amino acids long. CDR1 and CDR2 (germline): SQVTM, ANQGSEA. J gave up 7 bases and V 6 bases, and 5 bases lay outside the gene matches. The CDR3 DNA is TGCAGCGTAGATAGCGGGAGGGCGAATGAGCAGTTCTTC. Amino acid sequence: CSVDSGRANEQFF.

The J gene is TRBJ2-3, the V gene TRBV27; no clear D. V lost 4 bases to trimming and J lost 7 bases, with 12 bases between them. The germline CDR1 and CDR2 sequences are MNHEY and SMNVEV (reference sequence). The CDR3 loop spans 13 amino acids. In DNA form, the CDR3 reads TGTGCCAGCAGTTCCAATATAGGGAATACGCAGTATTTT. It yields the protein CASSSNIGNTQYF.